These T cell receptor beta chains were read from a single sample in a study of blood T cell repertoires in COVID-19. Data came from immunoSEQ multiplex PCR; TCRdb stores just in-frame clones and leaves some out. Seen here are a few hundred thousand clones, 88% observed once, and the top ten hold 1.2%. Sequenced input: PBMCs or T cells enriched from blood (not recorded which). These receptors were collected from a woman between 18 and 29 years old who had recovered from COVID-19. Each CDR3 is given with its conserved first and last residue. A D gene is named only where the DNA matches it firmly. The listing skips clone size in some rows; elsewhere it reads once, few, many or a size class.

size,D,J,V,CDR3,DNA
-,TRBD1,TRBJ1-2,TRBV3-1/TRBV3-2,CASSRNDRGRWSGYTF,TGTGCCAGCAGCCGAAATGACAGGGGGCGTTGGTCAGGCTACACCTTC
-,TRBD2,TRBJ2-1,TRBV5-1,CASSPVGLAPWEQFF,TGCGCCAGCAGCCCGGTGGGACTAGCTCCATGGGAGCAGTTCTTC
-,TRBD1,TRBJ1-4,TRBV5-1,CASSPLPGTGAEKLFF,TGCGCCAGCAGCCCCCTTCCCGGGACAGGGGCCGAAAAACTGTTTTTT
-,-,TRBJ1-1,TRBV15,CATSADSPYEAFF,TGTGCCACCAGCGCAGACAGTCCCTATGAAGCTTTCTTT
-,-,TRBJ1-1,TRBV18,CASSLLEVRTEAFF,TGTGCCAGCTCACTCCTTGAGGTCCGCACTGAAGCTTTCTTT
-,TRBD1,TRBJ2-3,TRBV5-5,CASSLRQGLRTDTQYF,TGTGCCAGCAGCTTAAGACAGGGGTTGAGGACAGATACGCAGTATTTT
once,-,TRBJ2-2,TRBV12-5,CASGPRGARGLANTGELFF,TGTGCTAGTGGTCCGAGGGGGGCGCGGGGGCTCGCGAACACCGGGGAGCTGTTTTTT
-,-,TRBJ1-4,TRBV10-1,CASSAGLPNEKLFF,TGCGCCAGCAGTGCAGGGTTACCTAATGAAAAACTGTTTTTT
-,-,TRBJ1-3,TRBV10-3,CAISVGGAHSGNTIYF,TGTGCCATCAGTGTGGGGGGGGCCCACTCTGGAAACACCATATATTTT
-,-,TRBJ1-4,TRBV18,CASSPVGVATNEKLFF,TGTGCCAGCTCTCCGGTCGGGGTAGCAACTAATGAAAAACTGTTTTTT
-,-,TRBJ1-1,TRBV28,CAGGGHRNTEAFF,TGTGCCGGGGGGGGGCACAGGAACACTGAAGCTTTCTTT
-,-,TRBJ1-2,TRBV19,CATSANYGYTF,TGTGCGACTTCAGCTAACTATGGCTACACCTTC
-,-,TRBJ1-1,TRBV30,CAWSGTPMNTEAFF,TGTGCCTGGAGTGGGACACCGATGAACACTGAAGCTTTCTTT
-,TRBD1,TRBJ1-2,TRBV10-3,CAISGPLPTGEGYGYTF,TGTGCCATCAGTGGGCCCCTCCCGACAGGGGAGGGCTATGGCTACACCTTC
-,TRBD1,TRBJ1-1,TRBV19,CASRHRTGYTEAFF,TGTGCCAGTAGACACAGGACAGGGTACACTGAAGCTTTCTTT
-,TRBD1,TRBJ1-2,TRBV3-1/TRBV3-2,CASSPTTGTYGYTF,TGTGCCAGCAGCCCGACGACAGGGACCTATGGCTACACCTTC
few,TRBD1,TRBJ2-7,TRBV5-1,CASSTRQGASYEQYF,TGCGCCAGCAGCACCCGACAGGGGGCCTCCTACGAGCAGTACTTC
-,TRBD2,TRBJ2-5,TRBV7-9,CASSYRLAGEQETQYF,TGTGCCAGCAGCTACCGACTAGCGGGGGAGCAAGAGACCCAGTACTTC
-,TRBD1,TRBJ1-1,TRBV19,CASSPIDRDHTEAFF,TGTGCCAGTAGTCCGATCGACAGGGACCACACTGAAGCTTTCTTT
-,TRBD1,TRBJ2-1,TRBV25-1,CASSDPRQGVYNEQFF,TGTGCCAGCAGTGACCCAAGACAGGGGGTCTACAATGAGCAGTTCTTC
-,TRBD1,TRBJ1-1,TRBV7-2,CASRDRALVNTEAFF,TGTGCCAGCAGGGACAGGGCTTTGGTGAACACTGAAGCTTTCTTT
-,-,TRBJ1-6,TRBV21-1,CASSNYHRAPSPLHF,TGTGCCAGCAGCAACTATCACAGGGCCCCTTCACCCCTCCACTTT
-,TRBD1,TRBJ1-2,TRBV2,CASSQGTETYGYTF,TGTGCCAGCAGTCAAGGGACAGAAACCTATGGCTACACCTTC
-,TRBD1,TRBJ1-4,TRBV7-9,CASSPGTEGEKLFF,TGTGCCAGCAGCCCCGGGACAGAGGGGGAAAAACTGTTTTTT
once,-,TRBJ2-6,TRBV28,CASSLVGVGANVLTF,TGTGCCAGCAGTTTAGTCGGGGTCGGGGCCAACGTCCTGACTTTC
-,TRBD1,TRBJ1-4,TRBV18,CASSRDRNEKLFF,TGTGCCAGCTCGCGGGACAGGAATGAAAAACTGTTTTTT
-,-,TRBJ2-7,TRBV2,CASSEAGYLNEQYF,TGTGCCAGCAGTGAGGCGGGGTACCTCAACGAGCAGTACTTC
once,-,TRBJ1-5,TRBV19,CASSTKEGYRGFRPQHF,TGTGCCAGTAGTACCAAGGAAGGTTATCGGGGTTTTCGGCCCCAGCATTTT
-,-,TRBJ2-2,TRBV5-1,CASSRTQGNGELFF,TGCGCCAGCAGCAGAACGCAGGGGAACGGGGAGCTGTTTTTT
-,-,TRBJ1-2,TRBV15,CATSRDSSGGGYGYTF,TGTGCCACCAGCAGAGATTCTTCGGGGGGCGGGTATGGCTACACCTTC
-,TRBD1,TRBJ2-7,TRBV7-2,CASTRGRQSSYEQYF,TGTGCCAGCACCAGGGGGCGGCAGAGCTCCTACGAGCAGTACTTC
-,TRBD2,TRBJ2-5,TRBV6-6,CASSGTSGGQETQYF,TGTGCCAGCAGCGGGACTAGCGGGGGGCAAGAGACCCAGTACTTC
-,-,TRBJ2-1,TRBV7-9,CASSPSGSWTLEGYNEQFF,TGTGCCAGCAGCCCGTCAGGATCGTGGACGTTGGAGGGTTACAATGAGCAGTTCTTC
once,-,TRBJ1-1,TRBV4-1,CASSQPGVVNTEAFF,TGCGCCAGCAGCCAGCCAGGGGTAGTGAACACTGAAGCTTTCTTT
few,-,TRBJ1-2,TRBV5-6,CASRGRPYGYTF,TGTGCCAGCAGGGGCAGACCCTATGGCTACACCTTC
-,TRBD2,TRBJ2-1,TRBV27,CASSLASGGGNEQFF,TGTGCCAGCAGTTTAGCTAGCGGGGGGGGGAATGAGCAGTTCTTC
-,-,TRBJ1-2,TRBV6-5,CASSYVTGLANYGYTF,TGTGCCAGCAGTTACGTCACAGGGCTAGCTAACTATGGCTACACCTTC
few,-,TRBJ1-2,TRBV6-1,CASSDARLYGYTF,TGTGCCAGCAGTGACGCAAGACTCTATGGCTACACCTTC
-,TRBD2,TRBJ2-2,TRBV4-3,CASRDGAGSGTGELFF,TGCGCCAGCAGAGATGGAGCGGGGAGTGGCACCGGGGAGCTGTTTTTT
-,TRBD2,TRBJ2-7,TRBV27,CASTSLLAGGRYEQYF,TGTGCCAGCACCTCACTCTTAGCGGGGGGGCGGTACGAGCAGTACTTC
-,-,TRBJ1-2,TRBV10-3,CAISEWGDYGYTF,TGTGCCATCAGTGAGTGGGGAGATTATGGCTACACCTTC
once,TRBD1,TRBJ1-2,TRBV2,CASRAQGAQGYTF,TGTGCCAGCAGGGCACAGGGGGCCCAGGGCTACACCTTC